This TCR beta chain comes out of a study of regulatory T cells in long-lasting Graves disease. Time point meaning: persistent/refractory GD, antithyroid drugs over 5 years with positive TRAb. Scientists built the TCR library using RNA that was extracted from PBMCs. This clonotype was detected many times. No antigen is known for it. Study-wide results and caveats: Segments TRBV28, TRBJ1-2 and TRBJ2-5 showed preferential usage in persistent disease. Few sampled subjects may have lowered accuracy.

The CDR3 loop spans 13 amino acids. V lost 3 bases and J 1 base, leaving 6 bases between the germline ends. CDR1 is SGHVS, CDR2 FQNEAQ, per germline. To make TCR beta libraries, researchers used iRepertoire HTBI primers and Arm-PCR of CDR3 regions. MiXCR, run by TCRdb on the multiplex PCR reads, gives a single entry per CDR3 protein. The sample records approximately 360,000 distinct CDR3 sequences, about 23% being singletons. The sequencing here drew on peripheral blood mononuclear cells (PBMCs), taken when the disease was refractory, from a patient treated with antithyroid drugs. The source is a woman aged 40 to 55 with Graves disease. The chain uses TRBV7-8 and TRBJ2-5; no clear D. Here the CDR3 reads CASSFDRQETQYF. The CDR3 DNA follows: TGTGCCAGCAGCTTTGATCGCCAAGAGACCCAGTACTTC.